This TCR beta chain was retrieved from a study of blood T cell repertoires in COVID-19. Study in general: PBMCs, B-cell-depleted T cells, or T cells were the source of the cDNA or gDNA that made up the material.

CDR1 SGHTA and CDR2 FQGNSA come from the germline V gene. J gave up 9 bases and V 5 bases, and 10 bases lay outside the gene matches. The CDR3 consists of 15 residues. In the source study's methods: Amplifying reference gene primers gave estimates of nucleated cell counts. This table comes from immunoSEQ multiplex PCR, and its TCRdb copy is limited to in-frame clones, with some not included. V, J and clone size derive from that table, while D and trimming were established from the DNA sequence. The sample has fewer than 400,000 clones; more than 85% are singletons. Study members were between about 18 and 95 years old and lived in fewer than 30 US regions. Donors in Cohort 3 counted as recovered after two negative PCRs, clearance, or symptom resolution.

The V and J genes are TRBV7-2 and TRBJ2-1, with 10 positions matching TRBD1. The sequence came from a woman aged 25 to 39 who had recovered from COVID-19. Sequenced sample: PBMCs or T cells enriched from blood (not recorded which). This CDR3 is CASSKGQGPSTEQFF. The CDR3 region has the DNA TGTGCCAGCAGCAAGGGACAGGGGCCCTCGACTGAGCAGTTCTTC.